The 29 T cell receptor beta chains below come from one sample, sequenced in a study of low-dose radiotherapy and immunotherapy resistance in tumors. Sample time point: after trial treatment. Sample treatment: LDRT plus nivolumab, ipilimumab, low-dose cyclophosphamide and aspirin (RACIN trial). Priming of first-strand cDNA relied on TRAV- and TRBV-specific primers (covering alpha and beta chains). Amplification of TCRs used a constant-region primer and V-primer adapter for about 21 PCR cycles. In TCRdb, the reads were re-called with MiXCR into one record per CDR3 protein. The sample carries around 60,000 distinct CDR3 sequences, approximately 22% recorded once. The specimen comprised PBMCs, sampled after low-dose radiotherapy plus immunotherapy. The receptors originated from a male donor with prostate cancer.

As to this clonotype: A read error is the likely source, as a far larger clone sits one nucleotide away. Written as DNA, the CDR3 is TGCGCCAGCAGCCAAGATCTCTCGAGACAAGAGGCCCAGTACTTC. Translated, it gives CASSQDLSRQEAQYF. J is TRBJ2-5 and V is TRBV4-1; D remains unclear. The CDR3 is 15 residues long. Germline CDR1 reads MGHRA; CDR2 reads YSYEKL.

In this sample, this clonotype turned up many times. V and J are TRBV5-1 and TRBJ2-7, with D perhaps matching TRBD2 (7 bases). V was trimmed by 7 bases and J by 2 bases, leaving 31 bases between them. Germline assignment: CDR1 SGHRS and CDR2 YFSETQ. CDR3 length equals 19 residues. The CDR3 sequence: CASGTAPEGRGFFPYEQYF. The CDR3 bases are TGCGCCAGCGGGACGGCACCCGAGGGGAGGGGGTTTTTTCCCTACGAGCAGTACTTC.

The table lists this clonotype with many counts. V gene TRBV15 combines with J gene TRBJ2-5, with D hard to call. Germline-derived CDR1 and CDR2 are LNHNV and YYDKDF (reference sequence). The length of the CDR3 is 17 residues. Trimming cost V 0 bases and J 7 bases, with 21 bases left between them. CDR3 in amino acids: CATSRDLTNPETGTQYF. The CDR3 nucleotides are TGTGCCACCAGCAGAGACTTGACCAACCCCGAGACGGGGACCCAGTACTTC.

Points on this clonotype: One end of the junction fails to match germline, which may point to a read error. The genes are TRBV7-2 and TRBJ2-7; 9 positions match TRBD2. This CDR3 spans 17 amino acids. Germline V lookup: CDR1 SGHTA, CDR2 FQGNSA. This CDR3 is CACRGTSRGPRGFEQYF. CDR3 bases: TGTGCCTGCAGAGGGACTAGCCGGGGACCCAGGGGTTTCGAGCAGTACTTC.

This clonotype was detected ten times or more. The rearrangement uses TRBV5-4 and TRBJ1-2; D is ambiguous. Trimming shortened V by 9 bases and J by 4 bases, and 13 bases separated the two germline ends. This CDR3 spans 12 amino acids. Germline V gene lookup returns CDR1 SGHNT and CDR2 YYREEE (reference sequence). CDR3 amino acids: CATQDQSYGYTF. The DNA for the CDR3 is TGTGCCACCCAAGATCAAAGCTATGGCTACACCTTC. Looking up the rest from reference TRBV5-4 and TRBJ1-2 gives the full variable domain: ETGVTQSPTHLIKTRGQQVTLRCSSQSGHNTVSWYQQALGQGPQFIFQYYREEENGRGNFPPRFSGLQFPNYSSELNVNALELDDSALYLCATQDQSYGYTFGSGTRLTVV.

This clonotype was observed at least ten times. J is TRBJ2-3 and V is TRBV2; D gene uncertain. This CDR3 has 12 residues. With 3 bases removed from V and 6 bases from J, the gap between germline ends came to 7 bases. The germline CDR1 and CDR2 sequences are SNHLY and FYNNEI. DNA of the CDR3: TGTGCCAGCAGTGATACCAGGGATACGCAGTATTTT. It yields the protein CASSDTRDTQYF.

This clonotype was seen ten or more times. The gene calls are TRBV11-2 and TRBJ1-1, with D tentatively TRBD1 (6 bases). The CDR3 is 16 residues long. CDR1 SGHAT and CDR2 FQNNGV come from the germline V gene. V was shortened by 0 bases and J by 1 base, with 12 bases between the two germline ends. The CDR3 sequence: CASSLEGATSNTEAFF. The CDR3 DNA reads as TGTGCCAGCAGCTTAGAGGGGGCTACCTCGAACACTGAAGCTTTCTTT.

This CDR3 is CASSLGAGTDTQYF. CDR3 DNA sequence: TGTGCCAGCAGCTTGGGGGCTGGCACAGATACGCAGTATTTT. The chain uses TRBV11-2 and TRBJ2-3, with D perhaps TRBD1 (6 bases). The germline V and J ends were trimmed by 3 bases and 1 base, with 8 bases remaining between them. The CDR3 covers 14 residues. Germline CDR1 is SGHAT and CDR2 is FQNNGV. Together with reference TRBV11-2 and TRBJ2-3, the CDR3 gives the full variable domain: EAGVAQSPRYKIIEKRQSVAFWCNPISGHATLYWYQQILGQGPKLLIQFQNNGVVDDSQLPKDRFSAERLKGVDSTLKIQPAKLEDSAVYLCASSLGAGTDTQYFGPGTRLTVL.

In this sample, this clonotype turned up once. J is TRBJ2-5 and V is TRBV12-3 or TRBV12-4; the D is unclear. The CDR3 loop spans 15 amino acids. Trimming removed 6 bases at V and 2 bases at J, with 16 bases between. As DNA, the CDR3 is TGTGCCAGCAGACCCCATCGCTCAGGACAAGAGACCCAGTACTTC. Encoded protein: CASRPHRSGQETQYF.

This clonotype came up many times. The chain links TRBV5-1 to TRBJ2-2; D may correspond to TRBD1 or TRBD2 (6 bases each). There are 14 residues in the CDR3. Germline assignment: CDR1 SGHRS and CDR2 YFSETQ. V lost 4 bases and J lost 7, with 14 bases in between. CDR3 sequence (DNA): TGCGCCAGCAGCATTCACAGGGAGGACGGGGAGCTGTTTTTT. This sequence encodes CASSIHREDGELFF.

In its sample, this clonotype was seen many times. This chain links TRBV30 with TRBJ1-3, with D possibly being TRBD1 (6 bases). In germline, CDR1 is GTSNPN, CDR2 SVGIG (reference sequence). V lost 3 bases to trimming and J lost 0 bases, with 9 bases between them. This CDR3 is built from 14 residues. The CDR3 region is CAWSPDSSGNTIYF. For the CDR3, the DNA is TGTGCCTGGAGCCCGGACAGCTCTGGAAACACCATATATTTT.

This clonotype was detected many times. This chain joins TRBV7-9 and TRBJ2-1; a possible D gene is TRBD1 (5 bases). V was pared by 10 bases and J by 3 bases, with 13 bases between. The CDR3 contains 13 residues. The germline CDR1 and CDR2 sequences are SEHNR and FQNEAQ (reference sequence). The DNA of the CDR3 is TGTGCCATCAGGGCCCTAGGCTACAATGAGCAGTTCTTC. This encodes CAIRALGYNEQFF.

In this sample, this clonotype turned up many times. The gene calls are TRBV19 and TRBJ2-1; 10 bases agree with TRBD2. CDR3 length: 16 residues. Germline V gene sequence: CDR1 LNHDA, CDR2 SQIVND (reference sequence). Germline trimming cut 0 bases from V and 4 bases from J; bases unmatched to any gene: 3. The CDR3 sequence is CASSIDRAGGYNEQFF. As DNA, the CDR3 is TGTGCCAGTAGTATAGATCGAGCGGGGGGGTACAATGAGCAGTTCTTC.

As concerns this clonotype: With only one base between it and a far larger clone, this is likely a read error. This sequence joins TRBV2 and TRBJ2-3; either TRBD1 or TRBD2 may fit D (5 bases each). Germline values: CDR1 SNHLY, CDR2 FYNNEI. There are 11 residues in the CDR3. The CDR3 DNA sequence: TGTGCCAGCAGTTTGGGGGATACGCGGTATTTT. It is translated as CASSLGDTRYF.

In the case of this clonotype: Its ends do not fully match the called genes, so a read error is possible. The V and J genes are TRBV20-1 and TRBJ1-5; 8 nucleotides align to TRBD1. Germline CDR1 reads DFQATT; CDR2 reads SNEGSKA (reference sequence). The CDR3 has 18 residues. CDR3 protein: CSAREARQGARGNQPRHF. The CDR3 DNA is TGCAGTGCTAGAGAGGCCCGGCAGGGGGCGAGGGGCAATCAGCCCCGGCATTTT.

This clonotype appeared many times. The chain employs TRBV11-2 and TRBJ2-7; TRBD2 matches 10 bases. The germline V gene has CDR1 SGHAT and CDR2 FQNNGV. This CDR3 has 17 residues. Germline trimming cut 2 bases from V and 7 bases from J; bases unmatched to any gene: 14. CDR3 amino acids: CASSLPTSGTSLREQYF. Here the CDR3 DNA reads TGTGCCAGCAGCTTACCCACTAGCGGGACCTCCCTACGAGAGCAGTACTTC.

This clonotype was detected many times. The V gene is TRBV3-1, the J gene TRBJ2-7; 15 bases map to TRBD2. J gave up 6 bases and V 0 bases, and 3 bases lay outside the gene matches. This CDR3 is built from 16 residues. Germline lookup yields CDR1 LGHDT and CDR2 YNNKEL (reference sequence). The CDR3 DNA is TGTGCCAGCAGCCAAGATAAGGGACTAGCGGGAGGCGAGCAGTACTTC. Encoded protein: CASSQDKGLAGGEQYF.

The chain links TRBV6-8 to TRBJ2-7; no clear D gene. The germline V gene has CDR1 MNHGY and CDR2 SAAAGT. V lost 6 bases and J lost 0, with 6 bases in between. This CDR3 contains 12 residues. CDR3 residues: CASSRSSYEQYF. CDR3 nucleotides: TGTGCCAGCAGCCGTAGCTCCTACGAGCAGTACTTC.

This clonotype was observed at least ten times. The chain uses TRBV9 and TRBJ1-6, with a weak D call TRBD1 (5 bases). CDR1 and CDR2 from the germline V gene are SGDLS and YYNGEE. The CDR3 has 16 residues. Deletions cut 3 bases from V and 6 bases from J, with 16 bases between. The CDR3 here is CASSASQGLSNSPLHF. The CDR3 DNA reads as TGTGCCAGCAGCGCATCCCAGGGTTTAAGTAATTCACCCCTCCACTTT.

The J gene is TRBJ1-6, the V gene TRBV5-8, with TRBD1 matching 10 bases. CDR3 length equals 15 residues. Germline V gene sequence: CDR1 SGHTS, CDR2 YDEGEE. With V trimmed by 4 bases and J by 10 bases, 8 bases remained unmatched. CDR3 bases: TGTGCCAGCAGCAACCCGACAGGGGGCGTCTCACCCCTCCACTTT. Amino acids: CASSNPTGGVSPLHF.

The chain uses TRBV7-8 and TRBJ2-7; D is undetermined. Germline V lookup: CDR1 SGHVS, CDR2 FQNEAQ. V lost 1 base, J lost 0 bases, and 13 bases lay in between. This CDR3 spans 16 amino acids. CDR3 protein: CASSLGSGESSYEQYF. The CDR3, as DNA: TGTGCCAGCAGCTTAGGAAGTGGCGAGAGCTCCTACGAGCAGTACTTC.

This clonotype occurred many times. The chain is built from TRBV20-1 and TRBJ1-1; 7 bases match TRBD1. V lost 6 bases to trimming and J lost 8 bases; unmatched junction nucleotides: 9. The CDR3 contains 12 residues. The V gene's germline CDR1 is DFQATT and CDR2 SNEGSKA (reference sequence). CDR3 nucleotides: TGCAGTGCGATCAATATACAGGGGGAAGCTTTCTTT. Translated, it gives CSAINIQGEAFF.

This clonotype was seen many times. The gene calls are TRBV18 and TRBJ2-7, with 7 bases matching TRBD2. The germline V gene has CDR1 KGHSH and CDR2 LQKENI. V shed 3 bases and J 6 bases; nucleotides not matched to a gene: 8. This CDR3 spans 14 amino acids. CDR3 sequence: CASSPTSMVREQYF. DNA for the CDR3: TGTGCCAGCTCACCGACTAGCATGGTTCGCGAGCAGTACTTC.

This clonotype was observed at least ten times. CDR3 loop: CASSLSPGNTIYF. The DNA of the CDR3 is TGTGCCAGCAGCTTAAGCCCGGGAAACACCATATATTTT. This sequence joins TRBV11-3 and TRBJ1-3, with D uncertain. The V gene lost 2 bases and the J gene lost 4 bases, with 6 bases spanning the gap. This CDR3 is 13 amino acids long. CDR1 SGHNT and CDR2 YENEEA come from the germline V gene.

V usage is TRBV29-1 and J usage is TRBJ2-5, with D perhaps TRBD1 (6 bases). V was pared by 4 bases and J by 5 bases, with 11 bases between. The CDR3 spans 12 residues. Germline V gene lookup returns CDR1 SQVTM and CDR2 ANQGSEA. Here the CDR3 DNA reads TGCAGCGTTGCAACAGGGCCGGAGACCCAGTACTTC. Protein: CSVATGPETQYF.

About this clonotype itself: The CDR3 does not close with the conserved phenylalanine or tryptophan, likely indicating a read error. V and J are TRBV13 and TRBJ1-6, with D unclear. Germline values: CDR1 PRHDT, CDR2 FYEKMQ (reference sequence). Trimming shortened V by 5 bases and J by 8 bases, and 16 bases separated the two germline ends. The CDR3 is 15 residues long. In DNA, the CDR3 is TGTGCCAGCAGCCCGCGGACTAACCTTCATTCACCCCTCCACGTT. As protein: CASSPRTNLHSPLHV.

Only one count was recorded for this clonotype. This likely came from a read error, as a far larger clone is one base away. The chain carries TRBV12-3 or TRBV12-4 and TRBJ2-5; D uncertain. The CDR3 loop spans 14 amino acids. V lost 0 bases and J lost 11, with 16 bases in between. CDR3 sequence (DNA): TGTGCCAGCAGTTTAGCAGTATCCTACAATGAGCAGTACTTC. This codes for CASSLAVSYNEQYF.

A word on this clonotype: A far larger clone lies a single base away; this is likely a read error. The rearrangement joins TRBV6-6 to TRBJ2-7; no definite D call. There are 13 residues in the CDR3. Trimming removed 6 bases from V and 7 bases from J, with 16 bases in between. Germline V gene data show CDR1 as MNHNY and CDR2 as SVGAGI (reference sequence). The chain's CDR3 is CASSLLGDNEQYF. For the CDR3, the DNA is TGTGCCAGCAGCCTTCTTGGAGACAATGAGCAGTACTTC.

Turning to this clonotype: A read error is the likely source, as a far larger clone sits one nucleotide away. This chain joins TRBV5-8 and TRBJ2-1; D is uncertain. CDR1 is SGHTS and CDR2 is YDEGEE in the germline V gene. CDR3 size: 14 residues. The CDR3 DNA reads TGTGCCAGCTGCTTACTAAGTGCGGCCAATGAGCAGTTCTTC. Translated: CASCLLSAANEQFF. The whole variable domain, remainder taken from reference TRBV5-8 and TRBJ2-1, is EAGVTQSPTHLIKTRGQQATLRCSPISGHTSVYWYQQALGLGLQFLLWYDEGEERNRGNFPPRFSGRQFPNYSSELNVNALELEDSALYLCASCLLSAANEQFFGPGTRLTVL.